The 6 T cell receptor beta chains listed next were all sequenced from one sample in a study of T cells after yellow fever vaccination (dated by TCRdb to the late 2010s). Library generation was performed with 5' RACE. These reads were obtained on an Illumina NovaSeq 6000. The public reads were run again by TCRdb, first through fastp at Q25 and then through MiXCR, and only productive beta chains were kept. Rows are combined by CDR3 protein, so each entry shows the most common genes and DNA. A total of roughly 350,000 distinct CDR3 sequences appear in this sample, 4.1% of them only once. About 26% of the sample is held by the ten biggest clonotypes. The treatment or condition label here, explained by the study, means: live attenuated yellow fever vaccine strain. The sequencing used PBMCs, collected 5 days after the yellow fever booster vaccination. These receptor sequences come from a man aged 18-30 years who received the YFV17D yellow fever vaccine.

The V gene is TRBV11-2, the J gene TRBJ2-7, with 11 nucleotides matching TRBD1. The CDR3 is 14 amino acids. Losses at the gene ends were 4 bases for V and 2 bases for J; bases not matched to a gene: 1. The germline V gene has CDR1 SGHAT and CDR2 FQNNGV. The CDR3 here is CASSWGQGAYEQYV. CDR3 bases: TGTGCCAGCAGCTGGGGACAGGGGGCCTACGAGCAGTACGTC.

At least ten counts were recorded for this clonotype. The genes are TRBV7-7 and TRBJ2-5; TRBD1 is a possible D gene (6 bases). The CDR3 extends over 14 amino acids. The V and J ends lost 5 bases and 1 base respectively, with 11 bases between them. The germline V gene encodes CDR1 SSHAT and CDR2 FNYEAQ (reference sequence). The CDR3 region is CASSKGHLQETQYF. CDR3 DNA sequence: TGTGCCAGCAGCAAGGGACACCTCCAAGAGACCCAGTACTTC.

V gene TRBV9 combines with J gene TRBJ2-7; D not resolved. V was cut by 3 bases and J by 1 base, with 11 bases left in between. CDR3 length equals 14 residues. From germline, CDR1 is SGDLS and CDR2 YYNGEE. The CDR3 region has the DNA TGTGCCAGCAGCGCCGGTCCGGAATCCTACGAGCAGTACTTC. Translated, it gives CASSAGPESYEQYF.

This clonotype has more than one count but fewer than ten. CDR3 coding DNA: TGTGCCAGCAGAGCCTGGACGGGCGGGGGGGATACGCAGTATTTT. This codes for CASRAWTGGGDTQYF. V and J are TRBV25-1 and TRBJ2-3; TRBD2 agrees at 8 bases. J lost 6 bases, V lost 6 bases, and 11 bases had no gene match. CDR1 is MGHDK, CDR2 SYGVNS, per germline. This CDR3 is built from 15 residues.

The rearrangement links TRBV3-1 to TRBJ2-7, with D uncertain. The CDR3 length is 12 residues. Trimming cost V 1 base and J 7 bases, with 8 bases left between them. Germline V gives CDR1 LGHDT, CDR2 YNNKEL (reference sequence). CDR3: CASSQAGREQYF. The DNA for the CDR3 is TGTGCCAGCAGCCAAGCCGGGCGGGAGCAGTACTTC.

This clonotype showed up many times. This chain uses TRBV7-2 with TRBJ2-3, with TRBD2 matching 8 bases. The CDR3 has 14 amino acids. V gave up 7 bases and J gave up 3 bases; unmatched junction bases: 6. Germline V CDR1 and CDR2: SGHTA, FQGNSA. CDR3 in amino acids: CASNKGLETDTQYF. The CDR3 DNA reads as TGTGCCAGCAACAAGGGACTAGAGACAGATACGCAGTATTTT.